A selection of T cell receptor beta chains follows, all from one sample in a study of cytomegalovirus exposure and HLA in healthy donors. The data were produced by immunoSEQ multiplex PCR, yet TCRdb's version contains in-frame clones alone and is incomplete. Of approximately 140,000 clones in the sample, 70% to 90% were seen once. Sequenced: PBMCs. Receptors were obtained from a boy between 10 and 17 years old in good health and CMV-seronegative. The CDR3 runs from the conserved cysteine through the conserved F or W. The D gene is left open where the match is weak. A clone size is listed for some rows: how often the clone was seen (once, few, many), or a class if it is expanded.

V gene,clone size,D gene,J gene,CDR3 length,CDR3 protein,CDR3 DNA
TRBV5-1,-,TRBD1,TRBJ1-2,14,CASSLEGQRYGYTF,TGCGCCAGCAGCTTGGAGGGACAGAGGTATGGCTACACCTTC
TRBV6-4,-,TRBD1,TRBJ1-6,15,CAGRDRSSYNSPLHF,TGTGCCGGAAGGGACAGGAGCTCCTATAATTCACCCCTCCACTTT
TRBV6-5,-,TRBD1,TRBJ1-1,13,CASRRQGDTEAFF,TGTGCCAGCAGGAGACAGGGGGACACTGAAGCTTTCTTT
TRBV4-3,-,-,TRBJ1-5,14,CASSQDLGGQPQHF,TGCGCCAGCAGCCAAGACCTGGGGGGTCAGCCCCAGCATTTT
TRBV6-1,once,-,TRBJ1-5,15,CASSELQYSNQPQHF,TGTGCCAGCAGTGAACTACAGTATAGCAATCAGCCCCAGCATTTT
TRBV4-2,once,-,TRBJ2-2,15,CASSQGGINTGELFF,TGTGCCAGCAGCCAGGGGGGAATAAACACCGGGGAGCTGTTTTTT
TRBV2,once,-,TRBJ1-5,15,CASSEFPGGDQPQHF,TGTGCCAGCAGTGAGTTTCCCGGAGGTGATCAGCCCCAGCATTTT
TRBV5-4,-,TRBD2,TRBJ2-1,11,CASSRGGEQFF,TGTGCCAGCAGTCGGGGGGGTGAGCAGTTCTTC
TRBV7-9,-,-,TRBJ1-4,13,CASSFGYSEKLFF,TGTGCCAGCAGCTTCGGTTACAGTGAAAAACTGTTTTTT
TRBV9,-,-,TRBJ1-1,15,CASSVMSGGDTEAFF,TGTGCCAGCAGCGTAATGTCAGGTGGCGACACTGAAGCTTTCTTT
TRBV7-6,-,TRBD1,TRBJ1-3,14,CASSLGDRVNTIYF,TGTGCCAGCAGCTTAGGGGACAGGGTAAACACCATATATTTT
TRBV25-1,-,-,TRBJ1-2,14,CASSEPGYGYGYPF,TGTGCCAGCAGTGAACCCGGTTACGGGTATGGCTACCCCTTC
TRBV2,few,-,TRBJ1-1,12,CASSLRATEAFF,TGTGCCAGCAGCCTCAGGGCCACTGAAGCTTTCTTT
TRBV4-3,-,-,TRBJ1-1,14,CASSQVQGGTEAFF,TGCGCCAGCAGCCAAGTTCAGGGAGGGACTGAAGCTTTCTTT
TRBV6-6,-,TRBD1,TRBJ1-1,15,CASSPMTGLNTEAFF,TGTGCCAGCAGCCCTATGACAGGGCTTAACACTGAAGCTTTCTTT
TRBV21-1,-,-,TRBJ1-4,15,CASSRRYPTNEKLFF,TGTGCCAGCAGCAGGCGGTATCCAACTAATGAAAAACTGTTTTTT
TRBV7-7,few,-,TRBJ2-2,14,CASSFRGDTGELFF,TGTGCTAGCAGCTTTCGGGGAGACACCGGGGAGCTGTTTTTT
TRBV10-1,-,-,TRBJ1-6,14,CASLRGCFNSPLHF,TGCGCCAGCTTGAGAGGGTGCTTCAATTCACCCCTCCACTTT
TRBV9,-,-,TRBJ2-2,15,CASSVLWGQGGELFF,TGTGCCAGCAGCGTATTGTGGGGGCAGGGCGGGGAGCTGTTTTTT
TRBV6-4,-,-,TRBJ2-2,14,CASSALSNTGELFF,TGTGCCAGCAGTGCCCTCTCGAACACCGGGGAGCTGTTTTTT
TRBV6-1,-,TRBD1,TRBJ2-5,15,CASSEEGGWGETQYF,TGTGCCAGCAGTGAAGAAGGGGGCTGGGGCGAGACCCAGTACTTC
TRBV27,-,TRBD1,TRBJ1-2,13,CASSLTGDYGYTF,TGTGCCAGCAGTTTGACAGGGGACTATGGCTACACCTTC
TRBV5-8,few,TRBD1,TRBJ2-1,15,CASSHGQGALGEQFF,TGTGCCAGCAGCCACGGACAGGGGGCGCTGGGGGAGCAGTTCTTC
TRBV15,-,TRBD1,TRBJ2-7,13,CATRKGQGYEQYF,TGTGCCACCAGGAAGGGACAGGGCTACGAGCAGTACTTC
TRBV5-1,once,-,TRBJ2-7,15,CASSFGNGIAYEQYF,TGCGCCAGCAGTTTCGGGAACGGGATAGCCTACGAGCAGTACTTC
TRBV2,-,TRBD1,TRBJ2-2,15,CASSWGQANTGELFF,TGTGCCAGCAGTTGGGGACAGGCGAACACCGGGGAGCTGTTTTTT
TRBV20-1,-,-,TRBJ2-3,11,CSAHRTDTQYF,TGCAGTGCACACAGGACAGATACGCAGTATTTT
TRBV4-3,-,TRBD2,TRBJ2-7,18,CASSRGVSGGAPSYEQYF,TGCGCCAGCAGCCGAGGGGTTAGCGGGGGGGCCCCTTCATACGAGCAGTACTTC
TRBV19,-,TRBD1,TRBJ2-1,14,CASSPISGQGGQFF,TGTGCCAGTAGTCCAATCTCTGGACAGGGGGGGCAGTTCTTC
TRBV19,-,TRBD1,TRBJ1-5,16,CASSKRQGASNQPQHF,TGTGCCAGTAGTAAAAGACAGGGGGCTAGCAATCAGCCCCAGCATTTT
TRBV4-1,few,-,TRBJ1-2,14,CASSQVGSRYGYTF,TGCGCCAGCAGCCAAGTGGGCAGTCGCTATGGCTACACCTTC
TRBV29-1,-,TRBD1,TRBJ2-7,14,CSVEKGDSFYEQYF,TGCAGCGTTGAAAAGGGGGACAGCTTCTACGAGCAGTACTTC
TRBV6-6,-,TRBD1,TRBJ2-3,16,CASIQGQGRSTDTQYF,TGTGCCAGCATCCAAGGACAGGGTAGGAGCACAGATACGCAGTATTTT
TRBV2,once,-,TRBJ1-1,11,CASSPDREAFF,TGTGCCAGCAGCCCCGACAGGGAAGCTTTCTTT
TRBV30,-,-,TRBJ1-1,13,CAWSVRGGTEAFF,TGTGCCTGGAGTGTACGAGGGGGCACTGAAGCTTTCTTT